The clone carrying this T cell receptor (beta chain) has a count of ten or more. Its antigen is not identified. This sample stems from a study of T-cell reconstitution after alpha-beta-depleted transplantation in children. Study-wide points: Diversity and T-cell counts at one year after transplant derived mostly from new T cells. The study traced high day-60 TCRbeta diversity in some patients to surviving recipient T cells and thymic progenitors. Several hundred graft clones that had expanded were reportedly the source of alpha-beta T cells about two months after transplant.

The authors prepared the TCRbeta library with unique molecular identifiers. A single record per CDR3 protein comes from TCRdb applying MiXCR to the PCR reads. This repertoire shows 450,000 to 600,000 distinct CDR3 sequences, roughly a tenth found once; its top ten account for around 2%. The TCR originated in a child aged 2-9 years with inherited bone marrow failure, due to receive a stem cell transplant. The starting material was PBMCs, obtained before TCRalphabeta/CD19-depleted stem cell transplant.

In DNA form, the CDR3 reads TGTGCCAGCAGTTTAAGGCAGCGCAATCAGCCCCAGCATTTT. It encodes CASSLRQRNQPQHF. The gene calls are TRBV12-3 or TRBV12-4 and TRBJ1-5; D is unclear. This CDR3 comprises 14 residues. The V end lost 2 bases, the J end lost 2 bases, and 7 bases lay between the germline ends.